This entry concerns a single TCR beta chain. Antigen specificity is unknown. The sample is drawn from a study of beta chain features in type 1 diabetes. Overall study findings and caveats: Within patients, naive, central memory and Treg TCRB repertoires seemed more similar than within healthy donors. A moderate, significant TCRB CDR3 shortening appeared in type 1 diabetes across four CD4+ subsets.

The single heparinised draw taken from each donor contained around 120 mL of blood on average. Sorting based on CD45RO/CCR7/CD25/CD127/CD95/CD27 separated CD4+ naive, central memory, regulatory and stem cell-like memory cells. CDR3 length: 13 amino acids. Per the germline V gene, CDR1 is MNHEY and CDR2 is SMNVEV (reference sequence). V lost 3 bases, J lost 6 bases, and 4 bases stayed unmatched. Since all of the isolated RNA was reverse transcribed, expressed TCRB transcripts were what got sequenced. TCRdb keeps only in-frame clones here, not all; method: immunoSEQ multiplex PCR. Here the sample spans 300,000 to 450,000 clones, roughly 9.8% being singletons.

The sample was central memory CD4+ T cells from blood. This chain uses TRBV27 with TRBJ1-2; 7 bases fit TRBD1. The sequence came from a man aged 25 to 40 with type 1 diabetes. This CDR3 reads CASSFQTGNGYTF. In DNA form, the CDR3 reads TGTGCCAGCAGTTTCCAGACAGGGAATGGCTACACCTTC.